Below are 10 T cell receptor beta chains sequenced from a single sample in a study of blood T cells in healthy people across ages. Sample-barcoded 5' priming and a J-beta primer mix drove a second PCR of about 7 to 11 cycles. Each CDR3 protein gets one entry after TCRdb re-called the 5' RACE reads with MiXCR. Altogether about 830,000 distinct CDR3 sequences are present, roughly 64% being singletons, with the ten largest covering over 20%. Sequenced material: blood. The origin of the receptors is a young man in good health.

The chain is built from TRBV6-6 and TRBJ1-5; D is uncertain. V gave up 4 bases and J gave up 11 bases, with 9 bases separating them. The germline CDR1 and CDR2 sequences are MNHNY and SVGAGI (reference sequence). This CDR3 comprises 11 residues. CDR3 DNA: TGTGCCAGCAGTTCCCGTGAAGCCCAGCATTTT. As protein: CASSSREAQHF.

This sequence joins TRBV19 and TRBJ1-5; D not resolved. Trimming removed 5 bases at V and 7 bases at J, with 18 bases between. Germline CDR1 reads LNHDA; CDR2 reads SQIVND (reference sequence). There are 15 residues in the CDR3. The CDR3 DNA reads TGTGCCAGTAGTCCGTCGCCCCCACGGGTCCAGCCCCAGCATTTT. Protein sequence: CASSPSPPRVQPQHF. Supplemented by reference TRBV19 and TRBJ1-5, the full variable domain reads DGGITQSPKYLFRKEGQNVTLSCEQNLNHDAMYWYRQDPGQGLRLIYYSQIVNDFQKGDIAEGYSVSREKKESFPLTVTSAQKNPTAFYLCASSPSPPRVQPQHFGDGTRLSIL.

The rearrangement uses TRBV12-3 or TRBV12-4 and TRBJ2-3; 7 positions agree with TRBD1. There are 13 residues in the CDR3. Germline trimming cut 7 bases from V and 2 bases from J; bases unmatched to any gene: 3. DNA of the CDR3: TGTGCCAGCAAGGGGGCGAACACAGATACGCAGTATTTT. This gives the protein CASKGANTDTQYF.

This sequence joins TRBV7-9 and TRBJ1-2; 10 positions match TRBD1. Germline CDR1 and CDR2: SEHNR and FQNEAQ (reference sequence). V shed 5 bases and J 3 bases; nucleotides not matched to a gene: 6. The CDR3 has 15 residues. CDR3 nucleotides: TGTGCCAGCAGCCAGATAGGGACAGGGGACTATGGCTACACCTTC. Translated, it gives CASSQIGTGDYGYTF.

The chain recombines TRBV20-1 with TRBJ2-7; TRBD1 might be the D (6 bases). Matching the DNA end better, TRBJ2-5 makes the J call doubtful. The germline CDR1 and CDR2 sequences are DFQATT and SNEGSKA (reference sequence). This CDR3 is built from 17 residues. Written as DNA, the CDR3 is TGCAGTGCTGGGGGCAGAGACCTGACCTCCGTCGGAGAGACCCAGTACTTC. Residues: CSAGGRDLTSVGETQYF.

CDR3 sequence (DNA): TGTGCCAGCAGTGACGTTGGTTCACCCCTCCACTTT. Residues: CASSDVGSPLHF. This rearrangement joins TRBV25-1 to TRBJ1-6; D not resolved. The CDR3 sequence is 12 residues long. Germline CDR1 is MGHDK and CDR2 is SYGVNS. The V gene lost 3 bases and the J gene lost 9 bases, with 6 bases spanning the gap.

The V and J genes are TRBV3-1 and TRBJ2-7; D gene uncertain. Trimming took off 1 base at V and 7 bases at J, with 8 bases between the two ends. The V gene's germline CDR1 is LGHDT and CDR2 YNNKEL (reference sequence). The CDR3 is made up of 12 amino acids. CDR3 sequence (DNA): TGTGCCAGCAGCCAAGTCCCATCAGAGCAGTACTTC. It yields the protein CASSQVPSEQYF.

This clonotype was seen once. As DNA, the CDR3 is TGCGCCAGCAGCCCCGGGACCTACTCCTTGAACATTCAGTACTTC. Translating gives CASSPGTYSLNIQYF. The chain is built from TRBV5-1 and TRBJ2-4; D may match TRBD1 or TRBD2 (5 bases each). V gave up 4 bases and J gave up 7 bases, with 18 bases separating them. CDR3 size: 15 residues. Germline CDR1 is SGHRS and CDR2 is YFSETQ.

This clonotype was counted between two and nine times. The V call is TRBV2, the J call TRBJ2-3; D uncertain. Germline values: CDR1 SNHLY, CDR2 FYNNEI. V gave up 4 bases and J gave up 2 bases, with 7 bases separating them. The CDR3 runs 13 residues. This chain's CDR3 is CASSGVATDTQYF. Written as DNA, the CDR3 is TGTGCCAGCAGTGGTGTAGCCACAGATACGCAGTATTTT. Variable domain in full (rest from reference TRBV2 and TRBJ2-3): EPEVTQTPSHQVTQMGQEVILRCVPISNHLYFYWYRQILGQKVEFLVSFYNNEISEKSEIFDDQFSVERPDGSNFTLKIRSTKLEDSAMYFCASSGVATDTQYFGPGTRLTVL.

There are a few counts of this clonotype. The chain couples TRBV28 to TRBJ2-7, with 7 bases matching TRBD2. J lost 0 bases, V lost 6 bases, and 8 bases had no gene match. The CDR3 has 15 residues. Germline values: CDR1 MDHEN, CDR2 SYDVKM. The CDR3 coding sequence is TGTGCCAGCAGCTCCTATAGCGGGTACTCCTACGAGCAGTACTTC. As protein: CASSSYSGYSYEQYF.